Detailed here is one T cell receptor beta chain. Its antigen is currently unknown. The data were produced by immunoSEQ multiplex PCR, yet TCRdb's version contains in-frame clones alone and is incomplete. The sample gives about 99,000 clones, approximately 93% of which show up once; roughly 1.2% is in the top ten. The sample comes from a study of graft-versus-host responses after intestinal transplantation. Study-level information: Recipients were given multivisceral, liver-intestinal, or isolated intestinal transplants. All recipients were given anti-thymocyte globulin induction, and tacrolimus and steroids were then administered for about three years.

V was shortened by 2 bases and J by 0 bases, with 11 bases between the two germline ends. CDR3 size: 15 residues. Germline assignment: CDR1 MNHNS and CDR2 SASEGT. The gene calls are TRBV6-1 and TRBJ2-7; no firm D call. Sequencing used unstimulated CD8+ T cells sorted from spleen or lymph node cells, obtained before intestinal transplant. The sequence was obtained from a human donor who received an intestinal transplant. Written as DNA, the CDR3 is TGTGCCAGCAGTGAATTGGTATCTCCCTCCTACGAGCAGTACTTC. It codes for CASSELVSPSYEQYF.